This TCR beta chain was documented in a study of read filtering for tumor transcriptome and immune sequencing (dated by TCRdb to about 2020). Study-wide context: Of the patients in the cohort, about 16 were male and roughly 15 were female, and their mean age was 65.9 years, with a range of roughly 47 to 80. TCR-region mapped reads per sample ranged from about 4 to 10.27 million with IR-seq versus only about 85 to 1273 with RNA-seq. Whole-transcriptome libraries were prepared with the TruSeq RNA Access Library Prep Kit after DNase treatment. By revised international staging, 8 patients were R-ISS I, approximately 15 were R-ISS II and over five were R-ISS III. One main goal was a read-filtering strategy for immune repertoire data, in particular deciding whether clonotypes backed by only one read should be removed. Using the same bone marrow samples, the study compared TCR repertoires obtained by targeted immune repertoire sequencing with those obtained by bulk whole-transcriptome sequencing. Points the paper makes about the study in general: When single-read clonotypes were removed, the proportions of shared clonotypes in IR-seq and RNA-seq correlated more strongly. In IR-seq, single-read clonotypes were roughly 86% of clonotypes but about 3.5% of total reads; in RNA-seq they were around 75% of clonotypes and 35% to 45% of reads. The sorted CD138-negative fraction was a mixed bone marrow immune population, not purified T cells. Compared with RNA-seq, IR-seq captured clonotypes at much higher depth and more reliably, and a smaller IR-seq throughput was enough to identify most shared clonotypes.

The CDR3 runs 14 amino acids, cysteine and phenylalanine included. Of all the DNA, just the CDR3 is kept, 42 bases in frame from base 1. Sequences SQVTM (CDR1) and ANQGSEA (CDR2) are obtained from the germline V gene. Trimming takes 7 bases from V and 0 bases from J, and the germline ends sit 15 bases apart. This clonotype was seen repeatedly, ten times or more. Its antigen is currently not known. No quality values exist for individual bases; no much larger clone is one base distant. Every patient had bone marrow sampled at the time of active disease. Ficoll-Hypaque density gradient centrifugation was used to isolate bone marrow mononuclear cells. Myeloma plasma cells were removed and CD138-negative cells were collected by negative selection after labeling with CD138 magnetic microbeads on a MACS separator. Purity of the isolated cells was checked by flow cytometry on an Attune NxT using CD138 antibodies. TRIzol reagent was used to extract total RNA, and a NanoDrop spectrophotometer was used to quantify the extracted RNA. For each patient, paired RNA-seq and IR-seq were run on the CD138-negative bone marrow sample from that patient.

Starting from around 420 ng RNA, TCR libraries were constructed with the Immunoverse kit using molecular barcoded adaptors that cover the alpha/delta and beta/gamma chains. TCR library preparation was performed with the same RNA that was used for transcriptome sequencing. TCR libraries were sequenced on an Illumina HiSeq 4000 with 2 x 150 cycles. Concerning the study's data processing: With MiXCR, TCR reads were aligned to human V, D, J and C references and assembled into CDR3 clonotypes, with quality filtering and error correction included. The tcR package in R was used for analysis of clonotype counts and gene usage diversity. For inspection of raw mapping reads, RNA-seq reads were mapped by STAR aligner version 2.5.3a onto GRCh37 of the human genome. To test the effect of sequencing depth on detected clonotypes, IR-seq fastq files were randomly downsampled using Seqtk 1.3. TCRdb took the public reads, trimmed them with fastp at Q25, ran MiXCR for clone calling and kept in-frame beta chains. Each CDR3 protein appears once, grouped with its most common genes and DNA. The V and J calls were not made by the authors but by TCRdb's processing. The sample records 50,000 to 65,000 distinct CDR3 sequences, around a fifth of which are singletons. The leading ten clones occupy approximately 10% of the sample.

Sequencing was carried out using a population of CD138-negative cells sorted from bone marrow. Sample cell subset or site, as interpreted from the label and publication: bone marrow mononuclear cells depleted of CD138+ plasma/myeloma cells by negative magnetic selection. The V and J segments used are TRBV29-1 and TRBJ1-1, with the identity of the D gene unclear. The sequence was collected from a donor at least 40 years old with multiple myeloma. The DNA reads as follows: TGCAGCGCCCGACGGGAGGACCTGAACACTGAAGCTTTCTTT. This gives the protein CSARREDLNTEAFF.